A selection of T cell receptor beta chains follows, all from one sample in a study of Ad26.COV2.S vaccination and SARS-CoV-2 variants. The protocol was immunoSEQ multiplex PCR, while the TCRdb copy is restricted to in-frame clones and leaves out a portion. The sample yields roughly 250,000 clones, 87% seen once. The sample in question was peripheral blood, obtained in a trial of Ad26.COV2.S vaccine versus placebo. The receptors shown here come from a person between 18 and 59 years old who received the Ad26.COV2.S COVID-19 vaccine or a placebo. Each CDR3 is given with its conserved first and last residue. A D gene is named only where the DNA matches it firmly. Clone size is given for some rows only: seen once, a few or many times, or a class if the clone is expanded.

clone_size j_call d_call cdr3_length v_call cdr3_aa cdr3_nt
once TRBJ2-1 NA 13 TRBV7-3 CASSAGPAGEQFF TGTGCCAGCAGCGCGGGCCCAGCGGGTGAGCAGTTCTTC
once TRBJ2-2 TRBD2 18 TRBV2 CASRGGIGRAGRPGELFF TGTGCCAGCAGGGGCGGCATCGGGAGGGCCGGGCGTCCCGGGGAGCTGTTTTTT
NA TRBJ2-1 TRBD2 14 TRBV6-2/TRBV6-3 CASSPGTRNWEQFF TGTGCCAGCAGCCCCGGGACTAGGAATTGGGAGCAGTTCTTC
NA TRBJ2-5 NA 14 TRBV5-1 CASSLASDQETQYF TGCGCCAGCAGCTTGGCCTCAGACCAAGAGACCCAGTACTTC
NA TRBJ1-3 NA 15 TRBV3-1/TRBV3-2 CASSQGAVSGNTIYF TGTGCCAGCAGCCAAGGGGCGGTTTCTGGAAACACCATATATTTT
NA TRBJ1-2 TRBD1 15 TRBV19 CASSIVGTGGRGYTF TGTGCCAGTAGTATAGTCGGGACAGGGGGCCGTGGCTACACCTTC
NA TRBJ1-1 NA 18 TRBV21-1 CASSKGAPFTSGHTEAFF TGTGCCAGCAGCAAAGGGGCACCGTTTACATCGGGCCACACTGAAGCTTTCTTT
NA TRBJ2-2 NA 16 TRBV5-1 CASSFGAGATTGELFF TGCGCCAGCAGCTTTGGGGCGGGGGCCACCACCGGGGAGCTGTTTTTT
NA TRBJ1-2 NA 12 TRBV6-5 CASSYGGYGYTF TGTGCCAGCAGTTATGGGGGATATGGCTACACCTTC
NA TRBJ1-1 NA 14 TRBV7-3 CASSPGLSMAEAFF TGTGCCAGCAGCCCCGGCCTTTCCATGGCCGAAGCTTTCTTT
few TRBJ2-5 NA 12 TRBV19 CASSGKGGTQYF TGTGCCAGTAGTGGTAAGGGGGGGACCCAGTACTTC
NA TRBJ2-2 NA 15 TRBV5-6 CASLWGAHSTGELFF TGTGCCAGCTTGTGGGGGGCGCATAGCACCGGGGAGCTGTTTTTT
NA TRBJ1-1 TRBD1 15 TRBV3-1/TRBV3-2 CASSQERGLLSEAFF TGTGCCAGCAGCCAAGAGAGGGGGCTCCTATCTGAAGCTTTCTTT
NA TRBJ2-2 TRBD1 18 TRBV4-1 CASSQAFLTGTNTGELFF TGCGCCAGCAGCCAAGCCTTCTTGACAGGGACGAACACCGGGGAGCTGTTTTTT
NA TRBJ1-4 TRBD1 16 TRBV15 CATSPRTGVTNEKLFF TGTGCCACCAGCCCTCGGACAGGGGTAACTAATGAAAAACTGTTTTTT
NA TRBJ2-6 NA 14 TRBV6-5 CASSSSSGANVLTF TGTGCCAGCAGTTCTAGCTCTGGGGCCAACGTCCTGACTTTC
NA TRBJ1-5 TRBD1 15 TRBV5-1 CASSLHGTGNQPQHF TGCGCCAGCAGCTTGCACGGGACAGGCAATCAGCCCCAGCATTTT
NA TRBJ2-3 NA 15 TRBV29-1 CSVEGGQGRTDTQYF TGCAGCGTTGAAGGGGGGCAGGGGCGCACAGATACGCAGTATTTT
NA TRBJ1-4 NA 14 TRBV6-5 CASSYQQGGEKLFF TGTGCCAGCAGTTACCAACAGGGCGGCGAAAAACTGTTTTTT
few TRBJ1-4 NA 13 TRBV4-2 CASSQEGGGELFF TGTGCCAGCAGCCAGGAGGGGGGCGGGGAACTGTTTTTT
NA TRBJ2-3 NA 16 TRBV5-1 CASSSAGVLPTDTQYF TGCGCCAGCAGCTCCGCCGGGGTGCTCCCCACAGATACGCAGTATTTT
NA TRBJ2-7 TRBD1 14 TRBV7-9 CASSSNRGRDEQYF TGTGCCAGCAGCTCCAACAGGGGACGGGACGAGCAGTACTTC
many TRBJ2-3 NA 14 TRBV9 CASSDVGLTDTQYF TGTGCCAGCAGCGACGTCGGGCTCACAGATACGCAGTATTTT
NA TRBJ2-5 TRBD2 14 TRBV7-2 CASSLRAGGETQYF TGTGCCAGCAGCCTCCGAGCGGGGGGGGAGACCCAGTACTTC
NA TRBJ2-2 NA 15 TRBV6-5 CASSYSRQDTGELFF TGTGCCAGCAGTTACTCGAGACAGGACACCGGGGAGCTGTTTTTT
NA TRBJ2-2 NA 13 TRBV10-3 CAISGQNTGELFF TGTGCCATCAGTGGGCAGAACACCGGGGAGCTGTTTTTT
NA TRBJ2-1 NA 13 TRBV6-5 CASSYSGANEQFF TGTGCCAGCAGTTACTCAGGGGCAAATGAGCAGTTCTTC
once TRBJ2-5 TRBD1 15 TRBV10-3 CAASSGQGKWETQYF TGTGCCGCCAGTTCGGGACAGGGGAAATGGGAGACCCAGTACTTC
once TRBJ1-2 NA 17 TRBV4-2 CASSQLLSGTENYGYTF TGTGCCAGCAGCCAACTTTTATCCGGGACGGAAAACTATGGCTACACCTTC
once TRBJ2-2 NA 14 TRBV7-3 CASSFTAVTGELFF TGTGCCAGCAGCTTCACAGCGGTCACCGGGGAGCTGTTTTTT
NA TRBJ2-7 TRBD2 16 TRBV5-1 CASSLDGSGGPYEQYF TGCGCCAGCAGCTTGGATGGTAGCGGGGGACCCTACGAGCAGTACTTC
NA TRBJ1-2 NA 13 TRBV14 CASSQAGDYGYTF TGTGCCAGCAGCCAAGCGGGGGACTATGGCTACACCTTC
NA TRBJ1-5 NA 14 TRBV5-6 CASSFRGTNQPQHF TGTGCCAGCAGCTTTCGGGGTACCAATCAGCCCCAGCATTTT
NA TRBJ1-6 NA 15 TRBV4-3 CASSPEGHANSPLHF TGCGCCAGCTCACCAGAGGGACATGCCAATTCACCCCTCCACTTT
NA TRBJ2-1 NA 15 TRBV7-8 CASSLAPGLFNEQFF TGTGCCAGCAGCTTAGCTCCGGGACTTTTCAATGAGCAGTTCTTC
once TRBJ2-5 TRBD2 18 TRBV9 CASSPSKVAGGPGETQYF TGTGCCAGCAGCCCCAGTAAGGTAGCGGGAGGGCCGGGGGAGACCCAGTACTTC
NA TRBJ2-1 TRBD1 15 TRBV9 CASSFRQGTYNEQFF TGTGCCAGCAGCTTTCGACAGGGGACCTACAATGAGCAGTTCTTC
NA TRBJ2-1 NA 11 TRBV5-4 CASSLGHEQFF TGTGCCAGCAGCTTAGGCCATGAGCAGTTCTTC
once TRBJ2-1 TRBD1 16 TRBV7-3 CASSSIQGVAYNEQFF TGTGCCAGCAGCTCGATACAGGGGGTAGCCTACAATGAGCAGTTCTTC
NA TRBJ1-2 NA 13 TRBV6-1 CASTINLRLGYTF TGTGCCAGCACTATTAACCTCAGGCTTGGCTACACCTTC
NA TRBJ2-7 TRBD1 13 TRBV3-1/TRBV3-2 CASSRQGSYEQYF TGTGCCAGCAGCCGACAGGGTTCCTACGAGCAGTACTTC
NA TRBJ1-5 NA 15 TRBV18 CASSPSDSSNQPQHF TGTGCCAGCTCACCCTCGGACAGTAGCAATCAGCCCCAGCATTTT
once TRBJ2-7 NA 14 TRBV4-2 CASSAPGRPYEQYF TGTGCCAGCAGCGCCCCGGGACGGCCATACGAGCAGTACTTC
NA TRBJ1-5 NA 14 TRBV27 CASSFGGPNQPQHF TGTGCCAGCAGTTTTGGAGGGCCCAATCAGCCCCAGCATTTT
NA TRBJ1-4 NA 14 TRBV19 CASSPSLRGEKLFF TGTGCCAGTAGTCCCAGCCTACGGGGTGAAAAACTGTTTTTT
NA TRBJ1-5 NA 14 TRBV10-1 CASIRRELNQPQHF TGCGCCAGCATCCGGAGGGAGCTCAATCAGCCCCAGCATTTT
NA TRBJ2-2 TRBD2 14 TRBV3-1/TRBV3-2 CASSQGGGAGELFF TGTGCCAGCAGCCAAGGCGGGGGGGCCGGGGAGCTGTTTTTT
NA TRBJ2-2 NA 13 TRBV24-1 CATGRASTGELFF TGTGCCACGGGCCGGGCTAGCACCGGGGAGCTGTTTTTT
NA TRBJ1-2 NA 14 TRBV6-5 CASRTPLAPYGYTF TGTGCCAGCAGAACCCCCCTGGCCCCGTATGGCTACACCTTC
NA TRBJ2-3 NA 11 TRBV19 CASKSVDTQYF TGTGCCAGTAAAAGTGTAGATACGCAGTATTTT
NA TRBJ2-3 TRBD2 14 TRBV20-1 CSASLLAAPDTQYF TGCAGTGCTAGTCTTCTAGCGGCACCAGATACGCAGTATTTT
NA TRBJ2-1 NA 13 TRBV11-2 CASSPGTESEQFF TGTGCCAGCAGCCCAGGGACCGAAAGTGAGCAGTTCTTC
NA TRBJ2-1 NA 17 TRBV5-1 CASRTKGLLLGDNEQFF TGCGCCAGCAGAACCAAGGGGTTACTCTTAGGGGACAATGAGCAGTTCTTC
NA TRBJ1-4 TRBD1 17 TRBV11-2 CASVASGRGQSNEKLFF TGTGCCAGCGTGGCCTCCGGGAGGGGGCAAAGTAATGAAAAACTGTTTTTT